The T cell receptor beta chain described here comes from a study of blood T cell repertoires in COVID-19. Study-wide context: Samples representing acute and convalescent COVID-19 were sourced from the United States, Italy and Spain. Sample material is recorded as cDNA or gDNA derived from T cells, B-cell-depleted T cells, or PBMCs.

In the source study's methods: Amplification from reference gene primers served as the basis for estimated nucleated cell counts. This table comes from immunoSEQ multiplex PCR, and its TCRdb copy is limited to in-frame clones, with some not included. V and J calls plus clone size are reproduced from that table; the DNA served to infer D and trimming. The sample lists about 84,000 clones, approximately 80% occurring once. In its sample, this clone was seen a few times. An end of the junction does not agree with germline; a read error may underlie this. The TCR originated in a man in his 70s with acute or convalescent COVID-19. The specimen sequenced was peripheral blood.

The CDR3 sequence is CASSGTGRRTEAFF. CDR3 DNA sequence: TGTGCCAGTAGCGGGACAGGGAGGCGGACTGAAGCTTTCTTT. V and J are TRBV9 and TRBJ1-1, with 9 bases identical to TRBD1. This CDR3 is built from 14 residues. Germline CDR1 is SGDLS and CDR2 is YYNGEE.